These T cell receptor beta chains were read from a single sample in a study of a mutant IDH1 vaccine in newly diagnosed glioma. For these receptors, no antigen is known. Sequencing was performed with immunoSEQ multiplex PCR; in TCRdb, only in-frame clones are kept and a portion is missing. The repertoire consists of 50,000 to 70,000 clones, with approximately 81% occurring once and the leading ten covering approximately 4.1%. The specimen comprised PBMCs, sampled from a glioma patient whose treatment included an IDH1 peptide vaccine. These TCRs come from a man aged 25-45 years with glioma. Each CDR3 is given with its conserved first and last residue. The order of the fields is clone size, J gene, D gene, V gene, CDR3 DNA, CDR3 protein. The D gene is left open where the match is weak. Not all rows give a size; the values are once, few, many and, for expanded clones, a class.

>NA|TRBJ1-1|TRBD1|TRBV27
TGTGCCAGCAGGGACAGGAGGTTGATGAACACTGAAGCTTTCTTT
CASRDRRLMNTEAFF
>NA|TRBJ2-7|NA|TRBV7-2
TGTGCCAGCAGCTTAGACTGGGTAGCCAACGAGCAGTACTTC
CASSLDWVANEQYF
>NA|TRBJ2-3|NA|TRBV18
TGTGCCAGCTCACCACCCAGCACAGATACGCAGTATTTT
CASSPPSTDTQYF
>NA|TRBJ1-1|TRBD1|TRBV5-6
TGTGCCAGCAGTATGACAGGGTGGACTGAAGCTTTCTTT
CASSMTGWTEAFF
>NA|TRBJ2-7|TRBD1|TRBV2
TGTGCCAGCAGTACAGGGGTCTACGAGCAGTACTTC
CASSTGVYEQYF
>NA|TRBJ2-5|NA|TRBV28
TGTGCCAGCAGTTTGGGAGAGACCCAGTACTTC
CASSLGETQYF
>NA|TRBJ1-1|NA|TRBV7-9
TGTGCCAGCAGCCGACCAGCGGGGGTCCGGGCTGAAGCTTTCTTT
CASSRPAGVRAEAFF
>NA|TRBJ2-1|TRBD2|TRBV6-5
TGTGCCAGCAGAGCGGGGGGGCCTTACAATGAGCAGTTCTTC
CASRAGGPYNEQFF
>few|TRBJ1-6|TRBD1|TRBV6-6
TGTGCCAGCAGTTACGTAAGAGGACAGGGTCGGTCACCCCTCCACTTT
CASSYVRGQGRSPLHF
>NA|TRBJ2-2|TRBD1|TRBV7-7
TGTGCCAGCAGCACGGGACAGGGTATCTCCGGGGAGCTGTTTTTT
CASSTGQGISGELFF
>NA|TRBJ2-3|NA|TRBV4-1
TGCGCCAGCAGCCAACGCTTTGGGGATACGCAGTATTTT
CASSQRFGDTQYF
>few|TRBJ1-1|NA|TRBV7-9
TGTGCCAGCACCGGGGCAGGAGGAACTGAAGCTTTCTTT
CASTGAGGTEAFF
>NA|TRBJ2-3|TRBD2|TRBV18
TGTGCCAGCTCACCACCAGGACTAGCAGATATTTCGCAGTATTTT
CASSPPGLADISQYF
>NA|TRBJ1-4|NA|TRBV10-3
TGTGCCATCAGCCCGATGTATTTTGGATTAAAACTGTTTTTT
CAISPMYFGLKLFF
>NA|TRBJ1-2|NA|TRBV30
TGTGCCTGGAGCGAATTCAGGGGTAGCGGCTACACCTTC
CAWSEFRGSGYTF
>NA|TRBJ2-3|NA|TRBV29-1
TGCAGCGTTGAACAGGGATGGAAAGATACGCAGTATTTT
CSVEQGWKDTQYF
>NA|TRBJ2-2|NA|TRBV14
TGTGCCAGCAGCCCGCTTGAGGGGGTGGACACCGGGGAGCTGTTTTTT
CASSPLEGVDTGELFF
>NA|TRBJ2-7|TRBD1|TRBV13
TGTGCCAGCAGCTTACTCCTCTCGGACAGGCCGAACTACGAGCAGTACTTC
CASSLLLSDRPNYEQYF
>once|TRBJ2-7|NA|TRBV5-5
TGTGCCAGCAGCTCCTGGTTTGGCAGCCCAGGGGACTACGAGCAGTACTTC
CASSSWFGSPGDYEQYF
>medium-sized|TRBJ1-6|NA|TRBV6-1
TGTGCCAGCGCTCCCTCCGAGGGGTCACCCCTCCACTTT
CASAPSEGSPLHF
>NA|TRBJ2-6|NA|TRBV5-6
TGTGCCAGCCATAAACTCAAGTCACAAAGTCGGGCCAACGTCCTGACTTTC
CASHKLKSQSRANVLTF
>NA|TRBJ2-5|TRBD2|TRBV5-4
TGTGCCAGCAGCTTGGCCGGTCTCGTGACTAGCGGACAAGAGACCCAGTACTTC
CASSLAGLVTSGQETQYF
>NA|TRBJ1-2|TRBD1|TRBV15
TGTGCCACCAGCAGGGCTACCGGGACAGGGGGCTTCAACTATGGCTACACCTTC
CATSRATGTGGFNYGYTF
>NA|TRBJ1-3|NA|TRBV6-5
TGTGCCAGCAGTTACTCGGCCGGCTGGGGAAACACCATATATTTT
CASSYSAGWGNTIYF
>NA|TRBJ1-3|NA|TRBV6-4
TGTGCCAGCCGCCGCCCTCTCGATCCCCTCTCCGGAAACACCATATATTTT
CASRRPLDPLSGNTIYF
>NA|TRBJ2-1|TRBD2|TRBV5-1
TGCGCCAGCAGCGCACAACTAGCGGGGGGGTCAGTGAGTGAGCAGTTCTTC
CASSAQLAGGSVSEQFF
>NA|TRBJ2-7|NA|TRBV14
TGTGCCAGCAGCCAAGATAAGCCCTACGAGCAGTACTTC
CASSQDKPYEQYF
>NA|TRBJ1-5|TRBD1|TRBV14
TGTGCCAGCAGCCGGGACAGGTCCCAGCCCCAGCATTTT
CASSRDRSQPQHF
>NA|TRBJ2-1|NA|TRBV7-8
TGTGCCAGCAGCGGTGGAGGGGCGCGGTCCTACAATGAGCAGTTCTTC
CASSGGGARSYNEQFF
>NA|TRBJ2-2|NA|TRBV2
TGTGCCAGCAGTGAGCGGACGAACACCGGGGAGCTGTTTTTT
CASSERTNTGELFF
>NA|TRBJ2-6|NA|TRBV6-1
TGTGCCACCGGGAACAGGGCTGGGGCCAACGTCCTGACTTTC
CATGNRAGANVLTF
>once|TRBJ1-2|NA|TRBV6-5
TGTGCCAGCAGTTACTATGGGACCCCCGGGGATGGCTACACCTTC
CASSYYGTPGDGYTF
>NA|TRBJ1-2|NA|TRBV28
TGTGCCAGCAGTCACCCCATACAGGGCCGCTACACCTTC
CASSHPIQGRYTF
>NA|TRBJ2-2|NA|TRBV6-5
TGTGCCAGCAGTTGGCCCGGGGGAACCGGGGAGCTGTTTTTT
CASSWPGGTGELFF
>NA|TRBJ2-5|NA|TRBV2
TGTGCCAGCAGGGACAGTATCCAAGAGACCCAGTACTTC
CASRDSIQETQYF
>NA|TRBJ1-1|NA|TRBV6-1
TGTGCCAGCAGTGAAGGAGAGTGGAACACTGAAGCTTTCTTT
CASSEGEWNTEAFF
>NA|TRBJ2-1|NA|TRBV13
TGTGCCAGCAGCTCCCGAGTCGAGAACTGGGAAAAGTACAATGAGCAGTTCTTC
CASSSRVENWEKYNEQFF
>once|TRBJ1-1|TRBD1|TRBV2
TGTGCCAGCAGCACGGGACAGGGGATGAACACTGAAGCTTTCTTT
CASSTGQGMNTEAFF
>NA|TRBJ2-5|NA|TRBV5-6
TGTGCCAGCAGCCCCTCGGACTTC
CASSPSDF
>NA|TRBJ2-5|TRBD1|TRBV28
TGTGCCAGCAAACAGGGGCAAGAGACCCAGTACTTC
CASKQGQETQYF
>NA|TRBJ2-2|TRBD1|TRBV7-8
TGTGCCAGCCGACCTAAGACAGGGGGCTTCACCGGGGAGCTGTTTTTT
CASRPKTGGFTGELFF
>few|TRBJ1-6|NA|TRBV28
TGTGCCAGCAGTTCCCCGAGAAAAACCCTCCACTTT
CASSSPRKTLHF
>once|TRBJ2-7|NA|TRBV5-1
TGCGCCAGCAGCTTGGCTTCTAGCTACGAGCAGTACTTC
CASSLASSYEQYF
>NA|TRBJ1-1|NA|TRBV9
TGTGCCAGCAGCGCCAAAGAGGGGACTGAAGCTTTCTTT
CASSAKEGTEAFF
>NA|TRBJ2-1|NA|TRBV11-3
TGTGCCAGCAGCTTAGTGGCAAGTTCGGGCGAGCAGTTCTTC
CASSLVASSGEQFF
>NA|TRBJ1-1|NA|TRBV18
TGTGCCAGCTCACCGAGGCGGGACGAGAACACTGAAGCTTTCTTT
CASSPRRDENTEAFF
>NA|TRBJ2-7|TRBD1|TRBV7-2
TGTGCCAGCAGCTTAGGGACAGGGACGTACGAGCAGTACTTC
CASSLGTGTYEQYF
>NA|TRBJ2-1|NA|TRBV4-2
TGTGCCAGCAGCCAAGATAGCGGTGAGCAGTTCTTC
CASSQDSGEQFF
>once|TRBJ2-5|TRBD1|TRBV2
TGTGCCAGCAGTGAAGTACGGACAGGGGTTAAGGGAGAGACCCAGTACTTC
CASSEVRTGVKGETQYF
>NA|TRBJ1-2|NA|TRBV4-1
TGCGCCAGCAGCCAAGATAGGCCTCGGGGGGGTGATCCCTATGGCTACACCTTC
CASSQDRPRGGDPYGYTF
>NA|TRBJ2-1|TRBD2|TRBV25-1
TGTGCCAGCACCTCCATTCAGCGGGGGGGTTACAATGAGCAGTTCTTC
CASTSIQRGGYNEQFF
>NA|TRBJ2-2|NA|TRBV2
TGTGCCAGCAGATCCAGGCCGAACACCGGGGAGCTGTTTTTT
CASRSRPNTGELFF